This T cell receptor beta chain was recorded in a study of T cell responses to AZD1222 COVID-19 vaccine. Study-wide points: Nearly half of the spike-specific TCRs reportedly recognize variant regions that carry no mutations.

Turning to this clone: What it recognizes is unknown.

Libraries were prepared by immunoSEQ multiplex PCR; TCRdb keeps only in-frame clonotypes and omits some of them. The table has about 86,000 clones, roughly 90% seen once. This CDR3 is built from 19 residues. From germline, CDR1 is SGHVS and CDR2 FQNEAQ. The V segment lost 5 bases and the J segment 5 bases; nucleotides outside the gene matches: 17. The chain uses TRBV7-8 and TRBJ2-7; TRBD2 aligns across 14 bases. This clonotype was sampled from an adult in good health. Sequences were derived from peripheral blood, sampled on day 0 of AZD1222 vaccination. CDR3 coding DNA: TGTGCCAGCAGCCCGCCGGGACTAGCGGGAGTATATGTGGGGAACGAGCAGTACTTC. Protein: CASSPPGLAGVYVGNEQYF.